This T cell receptor (beta chain) was sequenced during a study of T cell responses to AZD1222 COVID-19 vaccine. Overall study: Analysis merged second doses at about 4 or about 12 weeks.

Study-level points and caveats: The donor group comprised mostly white British people and more females; the analysis possibly underestimated clonal diversity. Sampling that yielded the repertoires occurred only after the peak T cell response.

V lost 5 bases and J lost 9, with 11 bases in between. Per germline, CDR1 PRHDT and CDR2 FYEKMQ (reference sequence). This CDR3 comprises 12 residues. The repertoire was sequenced with immunoSEQ multiplex PCR; TCRdb's copy has only in-frame clones and lacks some. This sample has around 78,000 clones, with roughly 90% found just once. In the case of this clone: Antigen: not known.

The sequence was obtained from an adult in good health. The chain joins TRBV13 to TRBJ2-1; weak D call: TRBD1 (7 bases). This specimen consisted of peripheral blood, obtained on day 0 of AZD1222 vaccination. CDR3 amino acids: CASSPEGAEQFF. The DNA for the CDR3 is TGTGCCAGCAGCCCGGAGGGGGCTGAGCAGTTCTTC.